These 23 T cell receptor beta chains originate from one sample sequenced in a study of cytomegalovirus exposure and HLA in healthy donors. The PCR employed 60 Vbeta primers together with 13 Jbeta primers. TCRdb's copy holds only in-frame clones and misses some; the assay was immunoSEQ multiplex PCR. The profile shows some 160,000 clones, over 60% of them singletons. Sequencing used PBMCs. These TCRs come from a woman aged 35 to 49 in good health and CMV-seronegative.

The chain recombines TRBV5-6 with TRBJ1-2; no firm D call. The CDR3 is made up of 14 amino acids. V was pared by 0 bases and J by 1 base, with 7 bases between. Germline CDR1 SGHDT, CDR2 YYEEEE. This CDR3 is CASSLVSVNYGYTF. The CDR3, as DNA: TGTGCCAGCAGCTTGGTTTCAGTTAACTATGGCTACACCTTC.

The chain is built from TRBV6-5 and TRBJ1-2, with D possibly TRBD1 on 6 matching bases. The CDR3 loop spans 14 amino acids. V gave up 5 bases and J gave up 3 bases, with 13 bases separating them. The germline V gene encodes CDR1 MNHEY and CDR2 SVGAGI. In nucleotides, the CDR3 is TGTGCCAGCAGTCTGAACAGGGTTGACTATGGCTACACCTTC. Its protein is CASSLNRVDYGYTF.

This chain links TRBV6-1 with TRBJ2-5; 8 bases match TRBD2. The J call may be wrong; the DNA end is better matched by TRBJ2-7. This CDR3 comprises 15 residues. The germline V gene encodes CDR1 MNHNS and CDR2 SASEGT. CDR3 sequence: CASTPPGGARYEQYF. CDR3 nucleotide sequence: TGTGCCAGCACCCCCCCCGGGGGGGCCAGGTACGAGCAGTACTTC.

In DNA form, the CDR3 reads TGTGCCAGCAGTTTATGGTTCAGGGGAGACTATGGCTACACCTTC. It yields the protein CASSLWFRGDYGYTF. The chain recombines TRBV28 with TRBJ1-2; tentative D call: TRBD1 (6 bases). Germline-derived CDR1 and CDR2 are MDHEN and SYDVKM. This CDR3 has 15 residues. The V and J ends lost 0 bases and 3 bases respectively, with 11 bases between them.

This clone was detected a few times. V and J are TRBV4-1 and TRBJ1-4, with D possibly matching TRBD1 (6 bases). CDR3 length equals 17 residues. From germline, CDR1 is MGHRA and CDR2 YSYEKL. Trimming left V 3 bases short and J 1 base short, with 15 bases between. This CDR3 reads CASSHITGKVTNEKLFF. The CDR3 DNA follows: TGCGCCAGCAGCCATATTACAGGGAAGGTAACTAATGAAAAACTGTTTTTT.

CDR3 coding DNA: TGTGCCAGCAGCTACGCGGGACAGCACAATTCACCCCTCCACTTT. Translation: CASSYAGQHNSPLHF. This chain connects TRBV28 to TRBJ1-6; 7 nucleotides match TRBD1. V gave up 6 bases and J gave up 7 bases; unmatched junction bases: 9. CDR1 and CDR2 (germline): MDHEN, SYDVKM. CDR3 length: 15 amino acids.

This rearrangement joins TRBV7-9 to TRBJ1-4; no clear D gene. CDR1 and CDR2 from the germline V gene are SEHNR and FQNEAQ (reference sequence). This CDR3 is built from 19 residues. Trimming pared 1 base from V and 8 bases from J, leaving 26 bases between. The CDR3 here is CASSLVLGGHSGFFEKLFF. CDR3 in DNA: TGTGCCAGCAGCTTAGTTTTAGGCGGGCACAGTGGGTTTTTCGAAAAACTGTTTTTT.

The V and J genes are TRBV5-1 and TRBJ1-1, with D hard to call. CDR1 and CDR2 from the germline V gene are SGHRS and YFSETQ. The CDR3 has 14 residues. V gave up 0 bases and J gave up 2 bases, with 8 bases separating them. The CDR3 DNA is TGCGCCAGCAGCTTGGAGAACATAAACACTGAAGCTTTCTTT. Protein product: CASSLENINTEAFF.

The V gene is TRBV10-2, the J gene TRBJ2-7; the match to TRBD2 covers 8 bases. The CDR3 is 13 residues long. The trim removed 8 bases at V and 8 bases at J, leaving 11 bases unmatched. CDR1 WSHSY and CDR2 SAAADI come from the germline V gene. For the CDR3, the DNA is TGCGCCAGCTGGACTAGCAGTAACGTTAAGCAGTACTTC. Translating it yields CASWTSSNVKQYF.

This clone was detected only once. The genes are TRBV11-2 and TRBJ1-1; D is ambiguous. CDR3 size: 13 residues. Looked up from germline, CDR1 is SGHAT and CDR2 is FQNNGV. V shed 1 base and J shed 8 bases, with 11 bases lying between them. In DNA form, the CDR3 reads TGTGCCAGCAGCTTAGTTGGAGACCTGGAAGCTTTCTTT. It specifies CASSLVGDLEAFF.

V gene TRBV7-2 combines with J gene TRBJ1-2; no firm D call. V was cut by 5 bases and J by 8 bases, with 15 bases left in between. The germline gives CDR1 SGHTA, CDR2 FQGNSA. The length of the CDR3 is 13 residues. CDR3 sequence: CASSPPASPGYTF. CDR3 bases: TGTGCCAGCAGCCCCCCGGCTAGCCCCGGCTACACCTTC.

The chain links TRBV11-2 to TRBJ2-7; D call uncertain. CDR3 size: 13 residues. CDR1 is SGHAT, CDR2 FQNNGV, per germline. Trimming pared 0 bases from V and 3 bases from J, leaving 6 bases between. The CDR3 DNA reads TGTGCCAGCAGCTTAGATCGGGTCTACGAGCAGTACTTC. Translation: CASSLDRVYEQYF.

The CDR3 DNA is TGCGCCAGCAGCTTCCAAACTGGGAACACTGAAGCTTTCTTT. It codes for CASSFQTGNTEAFF. The V and J genes are TRBV5-1 and TRBJ1-1; no clear D gene. The CDR3 is 14 residues long. V gave up 2 bases and J gave up 1 base, with 9 bases separating them. From germline, CDR1 is SGHRS and CDR2 YFSETQ.

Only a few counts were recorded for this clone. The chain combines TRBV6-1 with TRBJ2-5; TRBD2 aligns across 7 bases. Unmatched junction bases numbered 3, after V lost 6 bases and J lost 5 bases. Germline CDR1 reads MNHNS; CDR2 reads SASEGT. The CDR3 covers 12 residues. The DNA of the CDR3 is TGTGCCAGCAGCGCTAGCGGTGAGACCCAGTACTTC. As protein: CASSASGETQYF.

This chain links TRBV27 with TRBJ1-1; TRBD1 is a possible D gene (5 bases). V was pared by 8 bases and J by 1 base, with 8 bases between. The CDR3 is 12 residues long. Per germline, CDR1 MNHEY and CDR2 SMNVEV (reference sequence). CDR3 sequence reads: CASSRGNTEAFF. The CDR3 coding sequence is TGTGCCAGCTCTAGGGGGAACACTGAAGCTTTCTTT.

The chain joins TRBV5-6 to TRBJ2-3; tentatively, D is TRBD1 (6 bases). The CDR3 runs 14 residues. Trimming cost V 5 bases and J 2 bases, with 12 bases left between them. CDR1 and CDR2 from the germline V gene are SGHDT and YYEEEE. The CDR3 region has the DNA TGTGCCAGCAGTTACGGGACATCCACAGATACGCAGTATTTT. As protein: CASSYGTSTDTQYF.

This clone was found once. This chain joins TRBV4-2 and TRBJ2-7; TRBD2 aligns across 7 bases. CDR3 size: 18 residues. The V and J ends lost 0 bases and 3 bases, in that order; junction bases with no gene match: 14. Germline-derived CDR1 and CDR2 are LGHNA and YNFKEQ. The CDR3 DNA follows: TGTGCCAGCAGCCAAGAAGGCACCTCGCTAGCGGAATACTACGAGCAGTACTTC. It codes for CASSQEGTSLAEYYEQYF.

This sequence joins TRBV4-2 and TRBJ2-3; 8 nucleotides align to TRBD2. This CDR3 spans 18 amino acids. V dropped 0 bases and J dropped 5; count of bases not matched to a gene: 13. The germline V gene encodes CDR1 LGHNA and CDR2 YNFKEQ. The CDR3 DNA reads TGTGCCAGCAGCCAAGATCTTCGGGGGGGCCACGAGGGAGATACGCAGTATTTT. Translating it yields CASSQDLRGGHEGDTQYF.

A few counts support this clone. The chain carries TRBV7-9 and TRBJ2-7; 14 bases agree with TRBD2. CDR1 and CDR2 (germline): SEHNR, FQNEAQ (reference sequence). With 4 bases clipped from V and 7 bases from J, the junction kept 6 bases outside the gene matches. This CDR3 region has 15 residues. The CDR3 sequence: CASSSGTSGRREQYF. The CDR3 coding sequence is TGTGCCAGCAGCTCCGGGACTAGCGGGAGACGAGAGCAGTACTTC.

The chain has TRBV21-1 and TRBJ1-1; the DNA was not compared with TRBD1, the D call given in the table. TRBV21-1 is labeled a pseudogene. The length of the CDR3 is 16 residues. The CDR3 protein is CASSALDDREGPEAFF. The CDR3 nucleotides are TGTGCCAGCAGCGCCCTGGACGACAGGGAAGGGCCTGAAGCTTTCTTT.

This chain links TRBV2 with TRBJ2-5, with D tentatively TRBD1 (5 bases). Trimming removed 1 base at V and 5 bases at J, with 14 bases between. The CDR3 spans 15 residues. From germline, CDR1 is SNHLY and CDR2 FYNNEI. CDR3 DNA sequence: TGTGCCAGCAGTGAAGGAACTGGACACGCGGAGACCCAGTACTTC. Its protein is CASSEGTGHAETQYF. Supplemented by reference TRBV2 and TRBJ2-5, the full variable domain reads EPEVTQTPSHQVTQMGQEVILRCVPISNHLYFYWYRQILGQKVEFLVSFYNNEISEKSEIFDDQFSVERPDGSNFTLKIRSTKLEDSAMYFCASSEGTGHAETQYFGPGTRLLVL.

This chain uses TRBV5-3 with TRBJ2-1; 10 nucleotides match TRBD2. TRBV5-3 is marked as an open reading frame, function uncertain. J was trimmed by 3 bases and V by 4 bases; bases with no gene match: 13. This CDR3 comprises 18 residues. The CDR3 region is CARSLPEERGGNYNEQFF. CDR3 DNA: TGTGCCAGAAGCCTACCCGAAGAGCGGGGGGGGAACTACAATGAGCAGTTCTTC.

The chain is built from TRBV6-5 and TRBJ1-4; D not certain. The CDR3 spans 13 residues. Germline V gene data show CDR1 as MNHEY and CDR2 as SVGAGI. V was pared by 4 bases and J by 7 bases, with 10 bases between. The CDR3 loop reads CASSFGHTEKLFF. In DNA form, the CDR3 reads TGTGCCAGCAGTTTTGGGCATACTGAAAAACTGTTTTTT.